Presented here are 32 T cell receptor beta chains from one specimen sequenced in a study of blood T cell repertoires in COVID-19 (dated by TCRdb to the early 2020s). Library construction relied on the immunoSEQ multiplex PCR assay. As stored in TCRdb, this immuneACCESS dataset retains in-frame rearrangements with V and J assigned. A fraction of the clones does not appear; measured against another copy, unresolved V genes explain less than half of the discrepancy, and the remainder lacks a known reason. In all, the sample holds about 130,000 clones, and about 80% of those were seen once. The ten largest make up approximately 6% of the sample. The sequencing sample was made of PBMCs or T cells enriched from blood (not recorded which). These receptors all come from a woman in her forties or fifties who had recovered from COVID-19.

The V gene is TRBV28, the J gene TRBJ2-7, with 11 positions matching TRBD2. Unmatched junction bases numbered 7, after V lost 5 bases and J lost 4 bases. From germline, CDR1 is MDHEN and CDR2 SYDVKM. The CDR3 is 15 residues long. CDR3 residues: CASSPTSGGPYEQYF. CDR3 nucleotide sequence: TGTGCCAGCAGTCCCACTAGCGGGGGACCTTACGAGCAGTACTTC.

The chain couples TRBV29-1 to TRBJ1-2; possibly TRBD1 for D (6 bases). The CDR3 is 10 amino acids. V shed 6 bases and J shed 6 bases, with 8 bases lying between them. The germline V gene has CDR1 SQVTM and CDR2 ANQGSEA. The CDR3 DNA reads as TGCAGCGTATGGACAGATGGCTACACCTTC. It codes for CSVWTDGYTF.

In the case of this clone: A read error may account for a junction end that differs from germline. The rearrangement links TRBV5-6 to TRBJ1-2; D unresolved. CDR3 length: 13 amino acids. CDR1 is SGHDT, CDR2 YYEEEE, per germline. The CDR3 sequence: CASSFDSKYGYTF. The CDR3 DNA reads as TGTGCCAGCAGCTTTGACTCTAAGTATGGCTACACCTTC.

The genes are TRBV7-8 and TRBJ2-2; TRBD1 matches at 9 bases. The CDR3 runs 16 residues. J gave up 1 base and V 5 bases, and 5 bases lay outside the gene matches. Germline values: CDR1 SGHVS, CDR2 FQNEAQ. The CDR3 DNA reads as TGTGCCAGCAGCGCGAAGACAGGGGGGAACACCGGGGAGCTGTTTTTT. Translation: CASSAKTGGNTGELFF.

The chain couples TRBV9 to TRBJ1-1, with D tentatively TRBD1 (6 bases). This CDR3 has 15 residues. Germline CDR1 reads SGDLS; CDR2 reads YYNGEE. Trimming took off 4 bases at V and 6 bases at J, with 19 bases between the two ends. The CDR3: CASSPRTESNPEAFF. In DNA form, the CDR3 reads TGTGCCAGCAGCCCTAGGACAGAGTCTAACCCTGAAGCTTTCTTT.

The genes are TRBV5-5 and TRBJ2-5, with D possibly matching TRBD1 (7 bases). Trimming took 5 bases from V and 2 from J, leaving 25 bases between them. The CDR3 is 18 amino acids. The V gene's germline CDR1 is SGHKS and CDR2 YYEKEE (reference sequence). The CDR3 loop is CASRHLRESRGRQETQYF. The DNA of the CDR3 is TGTGCCAGCAGGCACCTCCGGGAAAGCAGGGGGAGGCAAGAGACCCAGTACTTC.

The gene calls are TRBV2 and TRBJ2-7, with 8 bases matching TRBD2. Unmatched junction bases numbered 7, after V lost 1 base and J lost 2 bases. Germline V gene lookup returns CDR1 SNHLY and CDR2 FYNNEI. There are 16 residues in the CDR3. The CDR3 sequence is CASSEGTSGLTYEQYV. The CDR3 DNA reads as TGTGCCAGCAGTGAAGGTACTAGCGGTTTAACCTACGAGCAGTACGTC.

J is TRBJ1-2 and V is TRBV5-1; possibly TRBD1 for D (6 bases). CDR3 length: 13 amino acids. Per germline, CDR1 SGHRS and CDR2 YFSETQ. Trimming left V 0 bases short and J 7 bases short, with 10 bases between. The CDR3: CASSLERGGGYTF. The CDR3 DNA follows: TGCGCCAGCAGCTTGGAAAGGGGGGGTGGCTACACCTTC.

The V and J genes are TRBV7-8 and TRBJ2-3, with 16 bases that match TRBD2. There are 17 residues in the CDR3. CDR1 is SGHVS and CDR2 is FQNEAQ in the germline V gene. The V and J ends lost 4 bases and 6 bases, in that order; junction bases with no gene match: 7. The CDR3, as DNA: TGTGCCAGCAGCTATACCCCGGGACTAGCGGGGGGGGATACGCAGTATTTT. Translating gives CASSYTPGLAGGDTQYF.

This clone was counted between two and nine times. This CDR3 is CASRSPRGSSGNTIYF. CDR3 nucleotides: TGTGCCAGCAGGAGTCCAAGGGGGAGCTCTGGAAACACCATATATTTT. The chain links TRBV28 to TRBJ1-3; the D gene is possibly TRBD1 (6 bases). V dropped 6 bases and J dropped 0 bases, with 15 bases sitting between them. The CDR3 runs to 16 residues. In germline, CDR1 is MDHEN, CDR2 SYDVKM.

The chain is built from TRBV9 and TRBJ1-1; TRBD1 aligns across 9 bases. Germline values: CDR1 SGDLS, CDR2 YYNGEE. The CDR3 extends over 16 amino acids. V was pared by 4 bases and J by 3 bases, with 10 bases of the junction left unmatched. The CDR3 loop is CASSFSQGAGYTEAFF. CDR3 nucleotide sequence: TGTGCCAGCAGCTTCTCACAGGGGGCGGGGTACACTGAAGCTTTCTTT.

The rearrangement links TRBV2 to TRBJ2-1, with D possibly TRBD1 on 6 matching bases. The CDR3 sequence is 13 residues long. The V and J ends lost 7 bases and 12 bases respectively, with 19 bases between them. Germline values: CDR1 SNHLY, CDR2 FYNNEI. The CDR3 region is CASTFSLGARQFF. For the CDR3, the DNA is TGTGCCAGCACCTTTTCCCTGGGGGCGCGGCAGTTCTTC.

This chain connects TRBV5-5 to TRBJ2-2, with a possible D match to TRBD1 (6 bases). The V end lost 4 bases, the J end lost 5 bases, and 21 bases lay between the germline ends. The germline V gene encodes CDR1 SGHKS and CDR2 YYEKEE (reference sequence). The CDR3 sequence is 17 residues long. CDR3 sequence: CASSQRLGVRGTGELFF. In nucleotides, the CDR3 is TGTGCCAGCAGCCAAAGACTGGGAGTAAGGGGGACCGGGGAGCTGTTTTTT.

This chain's CDR3 is CASSLEQNTEAFF. Here the CDR3 DNA reads TGTGCCAGCAGCTTAGAACAGAACACTGAAGCTTTCTTT. The genes are TRBV11-3 and TRBJ1-1, with unresolved D. The CDR3 covers 13 residues. The germline CDR1 and CDR2 sequences are SGHNT and YENEEA. Trimming removed 0 bases from V and 1 base from J, with 3 bases in between.

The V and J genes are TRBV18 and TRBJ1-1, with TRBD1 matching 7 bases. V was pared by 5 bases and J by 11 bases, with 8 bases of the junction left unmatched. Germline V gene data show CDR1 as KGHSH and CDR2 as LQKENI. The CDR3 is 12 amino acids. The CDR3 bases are TGTGCCAGCTCATCCTACGACAGGGCCGCTTTCTTT. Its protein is CASSSYDRAAFF.

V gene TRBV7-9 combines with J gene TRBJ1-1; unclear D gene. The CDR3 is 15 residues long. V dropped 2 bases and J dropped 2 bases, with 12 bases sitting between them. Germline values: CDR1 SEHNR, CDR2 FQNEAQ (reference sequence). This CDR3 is CASSLKAHRNTEAFF. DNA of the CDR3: TGTGCCAGCAGCTTAAAAGCCCACCGCAACACTGAAGCTTTCTTT.

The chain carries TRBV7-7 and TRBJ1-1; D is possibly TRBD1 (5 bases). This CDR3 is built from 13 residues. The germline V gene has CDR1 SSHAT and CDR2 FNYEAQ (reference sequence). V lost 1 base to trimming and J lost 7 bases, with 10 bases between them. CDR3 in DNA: TGTGCCAGCAGCTTAGATGGGGGGAGTGAAGCTTTCTTT. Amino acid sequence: CASSLDGGSEAFF. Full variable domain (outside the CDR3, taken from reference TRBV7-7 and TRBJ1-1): GAGVSQSPRYKVTKRGQDVTLRCDPISSHATLYWYQQALGQGPEFLTYFNYEAQPDKSGLPSDRFSAERPEGSISTLTIQRTEQRDSAMYRCASSLDGGSEAFFGQGTRLTVV.

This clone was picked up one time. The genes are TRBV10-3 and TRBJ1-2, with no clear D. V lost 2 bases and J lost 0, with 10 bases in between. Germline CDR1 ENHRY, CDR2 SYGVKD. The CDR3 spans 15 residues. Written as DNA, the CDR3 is TGTGCCATCAGTGAGGGTATTGAGGCTAACTATGGCTACACCTTC. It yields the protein CAISEGIEANYGYTF.

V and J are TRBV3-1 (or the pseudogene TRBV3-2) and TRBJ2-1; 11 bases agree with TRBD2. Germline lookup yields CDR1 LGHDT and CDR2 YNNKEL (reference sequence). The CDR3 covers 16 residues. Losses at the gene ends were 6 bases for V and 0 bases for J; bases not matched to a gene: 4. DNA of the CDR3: TGTGCCAGCAGGACAACTAGCGGGGGCTCCTACAATGAGCAGTTCTTC. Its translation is CASRTTSGGSYNEQFF.

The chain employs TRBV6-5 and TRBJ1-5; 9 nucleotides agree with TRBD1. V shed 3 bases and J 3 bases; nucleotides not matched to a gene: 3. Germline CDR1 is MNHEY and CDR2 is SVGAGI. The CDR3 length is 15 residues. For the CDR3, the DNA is TGTGCCAGCAGTTATCGGACAGGGGACAATCAGCCCCAGCATTTT. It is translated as CASSYRTGDNQPQHF.

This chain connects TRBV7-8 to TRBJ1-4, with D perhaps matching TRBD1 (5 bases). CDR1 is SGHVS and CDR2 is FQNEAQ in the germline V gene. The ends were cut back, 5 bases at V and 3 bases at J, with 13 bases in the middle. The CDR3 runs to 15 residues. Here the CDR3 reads CASSIPTDSNEKLFF. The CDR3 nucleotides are TGTGCCAGCAGCATCCCGACAGATTCTAATGAAAAACTGTTTTTT.

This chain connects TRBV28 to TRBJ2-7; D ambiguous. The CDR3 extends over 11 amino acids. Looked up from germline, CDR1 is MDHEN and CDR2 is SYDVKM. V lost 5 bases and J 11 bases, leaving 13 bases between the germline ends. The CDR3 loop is CASSALGREYV. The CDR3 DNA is TGTGCCAGCAGTGCATTGGGCCGAGAGTACGTC.

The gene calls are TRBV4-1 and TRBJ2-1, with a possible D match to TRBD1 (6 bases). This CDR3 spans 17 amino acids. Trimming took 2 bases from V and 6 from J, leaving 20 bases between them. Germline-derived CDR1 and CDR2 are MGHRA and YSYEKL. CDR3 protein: CASSQRAGTSTTNEQFF. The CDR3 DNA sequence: TGCGCCAGCAGCCAAAGGGCCGGGACATCAACGACCAATGAGCAGTTCTTC.

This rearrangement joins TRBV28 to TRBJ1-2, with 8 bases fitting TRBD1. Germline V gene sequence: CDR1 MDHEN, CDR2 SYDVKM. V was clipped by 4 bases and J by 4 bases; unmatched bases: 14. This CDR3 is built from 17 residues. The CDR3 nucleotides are TGTGCCAGCAGTTATGGGACCGGGACAGGAGCGCTCTATGGCTACACCTTC. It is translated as CASSYGTGTGALYGYTF.

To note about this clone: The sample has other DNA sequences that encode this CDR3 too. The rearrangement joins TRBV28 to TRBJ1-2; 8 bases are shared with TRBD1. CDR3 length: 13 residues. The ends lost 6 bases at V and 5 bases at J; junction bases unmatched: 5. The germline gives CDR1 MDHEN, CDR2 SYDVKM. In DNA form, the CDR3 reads TGTGCCAGCAGCCTCGGACAGGGATATGGCTACACCTTC. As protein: CASSLGQGYGYTF.

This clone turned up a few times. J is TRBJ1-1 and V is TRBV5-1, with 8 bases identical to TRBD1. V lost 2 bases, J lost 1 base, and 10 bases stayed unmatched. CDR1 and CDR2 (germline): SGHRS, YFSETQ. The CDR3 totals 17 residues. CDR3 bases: TGCGCCAGCAGCTTAGCCGGGACAGGAGACTGGAACACTGAAGCTTTCTTT. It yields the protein CASSLAGTGDWNTEAFF. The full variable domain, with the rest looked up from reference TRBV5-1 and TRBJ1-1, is KAGVTQTPRYLIKTRGQQVTLSCSPISGHRSVSWYQQTPGQGLQFLFEYFSETQRNKGNFPGRFSGRQFSNSRSEMNVSTLELGDSALYLCASSLAGTGDWNTEAFFGQGTRLTVV.

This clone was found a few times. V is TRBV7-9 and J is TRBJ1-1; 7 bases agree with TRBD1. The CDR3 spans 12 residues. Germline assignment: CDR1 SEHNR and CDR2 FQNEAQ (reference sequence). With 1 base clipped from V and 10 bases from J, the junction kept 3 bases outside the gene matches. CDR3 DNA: TGTGCCAGCAGCTTAGAGGGGGCTGGAGCTTTCTTT. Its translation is CASSLEGAGAFF.

The CDR3 reads CASSKLAGARYNEQFF. The DNA of the CDR3 is TGTGCCAGCAGCAAGTTAGCGGGGGCCAGGTACAATGAGCAGTTCTTC. The chain combines TRBV7-2 with TRBJ2-1; 9 bases fit TRBD2. Germline values: CDR1 SGHTA, CDR2 FQGNSA. V trimming: 5 bases; J trimming: 4 bases; junction bases outside the gene matches: 9. The CDR3 runs to 16 residues.

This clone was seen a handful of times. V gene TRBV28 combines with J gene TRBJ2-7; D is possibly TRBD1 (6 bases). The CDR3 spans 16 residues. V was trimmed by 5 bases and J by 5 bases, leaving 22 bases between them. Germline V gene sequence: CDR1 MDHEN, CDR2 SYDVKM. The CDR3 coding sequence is TGTGCCAGCAGTCCACCCCGGGACACCCGTGACGACGAGCAGTACTTC. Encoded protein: CASSPPRDTRDDEQYF.

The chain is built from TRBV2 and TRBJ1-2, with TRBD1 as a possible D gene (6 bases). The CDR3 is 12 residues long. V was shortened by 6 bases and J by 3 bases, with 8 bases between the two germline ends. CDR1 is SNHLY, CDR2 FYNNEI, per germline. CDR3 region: CASRKGDYGYTF. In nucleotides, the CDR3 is TGTGCCAGCAGGAAGGGGGACTATGGCTACACCTTC.

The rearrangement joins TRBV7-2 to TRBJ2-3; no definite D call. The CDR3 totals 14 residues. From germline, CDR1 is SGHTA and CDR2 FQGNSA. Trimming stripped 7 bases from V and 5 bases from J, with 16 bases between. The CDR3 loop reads CASNENRRVDTQYF. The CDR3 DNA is TGTGCCAGCAACGAGAATCGACGGGTAGATACGCAGTATTTT.

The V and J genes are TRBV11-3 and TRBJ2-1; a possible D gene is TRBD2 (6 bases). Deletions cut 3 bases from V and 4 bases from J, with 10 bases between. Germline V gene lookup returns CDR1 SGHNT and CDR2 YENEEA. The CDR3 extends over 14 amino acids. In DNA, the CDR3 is TGTGCCAGCAGCTTCCTTGGGGGGTACAATGAGCAGTTCTTC. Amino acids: CASSFLGGYNEQFF.